The source of this T cell receptor beta chain is a study of T cell responses to AZD1222 COVID-19 vaccine. Details on this clone: Its antigen is still unknown.

The CDR3 runs to 13 residues. Trimming removed 6 bases from V and 5 bases from J, with 13 bases in between. Germline V gene sequence: CDR1 MNHEY, CDR2 SVGAGI. Repertoires were generated with immunoSEQ multiplex PCR, while TCRdb's copy carries only in-frame clones and drops some. The repertoire holds 150,000 to 200,000 clones, with roughly 94% as singletons. Study-wide points: Only 5 to 7 AZD1222 recipients were seropositive at baseline. Repertoire sampling happened only post peak T cell response. Clonal diversity may have been underestimated in mostly white British donors.

The chain uses TRBV6-5 and TRBJ1-2, with D perhaps TRBD1 (5 bases). Here the sequenced sample was peripheral blood, taken 28 days after the second AZD1222 dose. The source is an adult who received the AZD1222 COVID-19 vaccine. In nucleotides, the CDR3 is TGTGCCAGCAGAGGGACGGGTAGATATGGCTACACCTTC. Protein: CASRGTGRYGYTF.